One T cell receptor beta chain is described in this entry. These data come from a study of CD8 T cells in Susac syndrome. The authors sequenced TCR beta from blood CD8+ and CD4+ T cells. The multiple sclerosis controls consisted of treatment-naive patients with relapsing-remitting disease, either stable or active. TEMRA cells were FACS-enriched, unlike CD8+ and CD4+ T cells, which were negatively isolated. CDR1 and CDR2 from the germline V gene are MNHEY and SVGAGI. This CDR3 has 16 amino acids. The V gene lost 4 bases and the J gene lost 4 bases, with 19 bases spanning the gap. Reverse transcription used about 0.5 to 1 ug RNA and random hexamers. TCR beta CDR3 was amplified by immunoSEQ multiplex PCR. This amplification extended across 54 Vbeta and 13 Jbeta segments. TCRdb re-derived calls from the immunoSEQ multiplex PCR reads in MiXCR, one entry per CDR3 protein. The sample consists of around 220,000 distinct CDR3 sequences, 92% of them appearing once.

Sequencing was done on a sample of CD8+ T cells from PBMCs. This chain links TRBV6-5 with TRBJ1-2; D gene ambiguous. The receptor's source is a human donor with multiple sclerosis. The CDR3 sequence is CASSSTTHTAVYGYTF. For the CDR3, the DNA is TGTGCCAGCAGTTCGACCACACATACGGCAGTCTATGGCTACACCTTC.